The 13 T cell receptor beta chains in this list originate from one sample, sequenced in a study of blood T cell repertoires in COVID-19. TCRdb keeps only in-frame clones here, not all; method: immunoSEQ multiplex PCR. The repertoire has around 12,000 clones, around four fifths of them found once; the top ten carry roughly 13%. What was sequenced was peripheral blood. These receptors all come from a human donor in a cohort sampled during active COVID-19.

The chain couples TRBV6-5 to TRBJ2-1, with TRBD1 identical over 8 bases. Germline values: CDR1 MNHEY, CDR2 SVGAGI. Trimming removed 10 bases from V and 6 bases from J; junction bases left unmatched: 11. The CDR3 is 14 amino acids. The CDR3 reads CATSRGLGFNEQFF. The CDR3 DNA sequence: TGTGCCACTTCCAGGGGGCTGGGTTTCAATGAGCAGTTCTTC.

This chain links TRBV28 with TRBJ1-6; D might be TRBD1 (6 bases). The V gene's germline CDR1 is MDHEN and CDR2 SYDVKM. The CDR3 loop spans 16 amino acids. The V end lost 4 bases, the J end lost 13 bases, and 23 bases lay between the germline ends. The CDR3 nucleotides read TGTGCCAGCAGTTCCAAGACAGGTTTTTCCGCGGGTCCCCTCCACTTT. This translates into CASSSKTGFSAGPLHF. Combining the CDR3 with reference TRBV28 and TRBJ1-6 gives the whole variable domain DVKVTQSSRYLVKRTGEKVFLECVQDMDHENMFWYRQDPGLGLRLIYFSYDVKMKEKGDIPEGYSVSREKKERFSLILESASTNQTSMYLCASSSKTGFSAGPLHFGNGTRLTVT.

The J gene is TRBJ2-3, the V gene TRBV27; no clear D. The germline V and J ends were trimmed by 3 bases and 0 bases, with 4 bases remaining between them. The CDR3 sequence is 13 residues long. Germline values: CDR1 MNHEY, CDR2 SMNVEV (reference sequence). The CDR3 DNA is TGTGCCAGCAGTTTCGGTAGCACAGATACGCAGTATTTT. Its protein is CASSFGSTDTQYF.

The sample holds a few counts of this clone. For the CDR3, the DNA is TGCACCAGCAGCCAAGGGACAAACACTGAAGCTTTCTTT. Amino acid sequence: CTSSQGTNTEAFF. This chain uses TRBV1 with TRBJ1-1; the listed D gene, TRBD1, was not tested against the DNA. TRBV1 is assigned pseudogene status. The CDR3 covers 13 residues.

The rearrangement links TRBV27 to TRBJ2-1, with TRBD1 matching over 7 bases. Germline V gene data show CDR1 as MNHEY and CDR2 as SMNVEV (reference sequence). This CDR3 spans 15 amino acids. Germline trimming cut 3 bases from V and 6 bases from J; bases unmatched to any gene: 8. The CDR3 loop is CASSLPTTGFNEQFF. The CDR3 DNA reads TGTGCCAGCAGTTTGCCTACGACAGGGTTCAATGAGCAGTTCTTC.

This chain uses TRBV6-4 with TRBJ2-1, with D hard to call. V was trimmed by 5 bases and J by 0 bases, leaving 11 bases between them. From germline, CDR1 is MRHNA and CDR2 SNTAGT. CDR3 size: 15 residues. For the CDR3, the DNA is TGTGCCAGCAGTCCGCGGATGACCTCCTACAATGAGCAGTTCTTC. Its protein product is CASSPRMTSYNEQFF.

The chain recombines TRBV11-2 with TRBJ2-7; 9 bases fit TRBD1. This CDR3 spans 16 amino acids. The V segment lost 1 base and the J segment 1 base; nucleotides outside the gene matches: 5. Germline CDR1 and CDR2: SGHAT and FQNNGV. Here the CDR3 DNA reads TGTGCCAGCAGCTTAGGGGGGGACAGGGTATCCTACGAGCAGTACTTC. This sequence encodes CASSLGGDRVSYEQYF.

The chain employs TRBV27 and TRBJ2-7, with 7 positions matching TRBD1. The ends lost 6 bases at V and 7 bases at J; junction bases unmatched: 9. Germline assignment: CDR1 MNHEY and CDR2 SMNVEV (reference sequence). The CDR3 is made up of 13 amino acids. The CDR3 reads CASSQKRQGEQYF. The CDR3 region has the DNA TGTGCCAGCAGCCAAAAAAGACAGGGTGAGCAGTACTTC.

This chain links TRBV4-2 with TRBJ2-1; tentatively, D is TRBD2 (5 bases). Germline V gene data show CDR1 as LGHNA and CDR2 as YNFKEQ. The CDR3 sequence is 15 residues long. Trimming removed 0 bases at V and 6 bases at J, with 12 bases between. The CDR3 region is CASSQDHGEGNEQFF. In DNA, the CDR3 is TGTGCCAGCAGCCAAGATCACGGTGAGGGCAATGAGCAGTTCTTC.

Only one count was recorded for this clone. In nucleotides, the CDR3 is TGTGCCAGCAGCTCCACAGGGGATCTTTATGGCTACACCTTC. Translated, it gives CASSSTGDLYGYTF. The chain has TRBV5-4 and TRBJ1-2; 7 bases match TRBD1. CDR3 length: 14 amino acids. V was clipped by 3 bases and J by 5 bases; unmatched bases: 7. CDR1 is SGHNT and CDR2 is YYREEE in the germline V gene (reference sequence).

The sample holds one count of this clone. The V call is TRBV4-1, the J call TRBJ1-2; D possibly corresponds to TRBD1 (6 bases). CDR3 length: 15 amino acids. V was trimmed by 3 bases and J by 5 bases, leaving 16 bases between them. CDR1 and CDR2 from the germline V gene are MGHRA and YSYEKL. CDR3 loop: CASSHTQGDGYGYTF. The DNA of the CDR3 is TGCGCCAGCAGCCATACACAGGGCGACGGATATGGCTACACCTTC.

This sequence joins TRBV28 and TRBJ2-1; D remains unclear. Germline values: CDR1 MDHEN, CDR2 SYDVKM. This CDR3 has 19 residues. V gave up 3 bases and J gave up 0 bases, with 21 bases separating them. CDR3 sequence (DNA): TGTGCCAGCAGTTTCCCCAGACGACTGGCGAGCAGCTCCTACAATGAGCAGTTCTTC. Protein product: CASSFPRRLASSSYNEQFF.

This sequence joins TRBV7-2 and TRBJ1-1; TRBD1 is a possible D gene (5 bases). The CDR3 length is 17 residues. V shed 5 bases and J shed 5 bases, with 24 bases lying between them. Germline V gene sequence: CDR1 SGHTA, CDR2 FQGNSA. CDR3: CASSQGHALLLRTEAFF. The CDR3 DNA is TGTGCCAGCAGCCAAGGACATGCTCTCCTTTTGAGAACTGAAGCTTTCTTT.